The clone carrying this TCR beta chain showed up many times. The record originates from a study of early T cells in non-severe SARS-CoV-2 infection. Germline lookup yields CDR1 DFQATT and CDR2 SNEGSKA (reference sequence). V shed 3 bases and J shed 4 bases, with 13 bases lying between them. The CDR3 has 14 residues. MiXCR, applied by TCRdb to the 5' RACE reads, yields one record per CDR3 protein. This sample has tens of thousands of distinct CDR3 sequences, with around 13% found just once. This receptor was taken from an adult who was a healthcare worker with PCR-confirmed SARS-CoV-2 infection or an uninfected control (not recorded which). The sample consisted of whole blood. This rearrangement joins TRBV20-1 to TRBJ1-5; maybe TRBD1 (6 bases). The CDR3 loop is CSASPGQPNQPQHF. The CDR3 DNA reads as TGCAGTGCTAGTCCCGGACAGCCGAATCAGCCCCAGCATTTT.